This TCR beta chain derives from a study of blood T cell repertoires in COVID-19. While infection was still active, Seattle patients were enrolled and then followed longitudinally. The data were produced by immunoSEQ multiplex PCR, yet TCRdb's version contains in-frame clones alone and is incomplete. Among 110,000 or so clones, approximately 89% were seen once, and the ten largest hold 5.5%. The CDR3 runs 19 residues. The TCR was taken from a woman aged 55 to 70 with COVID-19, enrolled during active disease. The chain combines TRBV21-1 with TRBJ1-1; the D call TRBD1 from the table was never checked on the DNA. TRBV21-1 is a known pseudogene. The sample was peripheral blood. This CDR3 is CASSKHVPGHRVVNTEAFF. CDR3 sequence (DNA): TGTGCCAGCAGCAAGCACGTTCCTGGGCACAGAGTGGTGAACACTGAAGCTTTCTTT.